Below are 27 T cell receptor beta chains sequenced from a single sample in a study of Graves' ophthalmopathy and Graves' hyperthyroidism. Amplification of the TCR beta CDR3 regions used RNA transcripts (as template). The first round was an RT-PCR with HTBI primers, and the second round was a multiplex PCR. In TCRdb, the multiplex PCR reads were re-called with MiXCR into one record per CDR3 protein. This sample yields approximately 210,000 distinct CDR3 sequences, of which 25% to 30% are seen a single time; around 9.8% belongs to the top ten. Sequenced input: peripheral blood. These receptors all stem from a man over 45 with Graves' ophthalmopathy.

The chain is built from TRBV12-3 or TRBV12-4 and TRBJ1-1; unclear D gene. V was clipped by 2 bases and J by 2 bases, with 6 bases between them. The CDR3 is made up of 13 amino acids. CDR3 nucleotides: TGTGCCAGCAGTTTACTCTCAAACACTGAAGCTTTCTTT. This codes for CASSLLSNTEAFF.

This clonotype was found many times. The rearrangement joins TRBV19 to TRBJ2-4, with D unclear. Germline V gene lookup returns CDR1 LNHDA and CDR2 SQIVND (reference sequence). V gave up 3 bases and J gave up 0 bases, with 18 bases separating them. This CDR3 contains 18 residues. The CDR3 here is CASSIKGPTLLAKNIQYF. CDR3 sequence (DNA): TGTGCCAGTAGTATTAAAGGGCCCACCCTCCTAGCCAAAAACATTCAGTACTTC. The whole variable domain, remainder taken from reference TRBV19 and TRBJ2-4, is DGGITQSPKYLFRKEGQNVTLSCEQNLNHDAMYWYRQDPGQGLRLIYYSQIVNDFQKGDIAEGYSVSREKKESFPLTVTSAQKNPTAFYLCASSIKGPTLLAKNIQYFGAGTRLSVL.

This chain joins TRBV7-2 and TRBJ2-4; no firm D call. V was pared by 3 bases and J by 0 bases, with 12 bases between. The CDR3 covers 16 residues. The germline V gene encodes CDR1 SGHTA and CDR2 FQGNSA. CDR3 in DNA: TGTGCCAGCAGCTTCATTCTCGTCGGAGCCAAAAACATTCAGTACTTC. Amino acids: CASSFILVGAKNIQYF.

This clonotype was recorded many times. This chain connects TRBV20-1 to TRBJ2-7; D is possibly TRBD1 (5 bases). Germline lookup yields CDR1 DFQATT and CDR2 SNEGSKA (reference sequence). The CDR3 spans 11 residues. V gave up 3 bases and J gave up 6 bases, with 9 bases separating them. CDR3 in amino acids: CSARGPGEQYF. The CDR3 coding sequence is TGCAGTGCTAGGGGGCCGGGCGAGCAGTACTTC.

The J gene is TRBJ1-2, the V gene TRBV27; D remains unclear. This CDR3 has 14 amino acids. The germline V gene has CDR1 MNHEY and CDR2 SMNVEV (reference sequence). Trimming left V 0 bases short and J 4 bases short, with 9 bases between. CDR3 sequence reads: CASSLSSQIYGYTF. Written as DNA, the CDR3 is TGTGCCAGCAGTTTATCGAGTCAGATCTATGGCTACACCTTC.

There are many counts of this clonotype. V usage is TRBV7-8 and J usage is TRBJ2-5; 9 bases map to TRBD1. The CDR3 extends over 14 amino acids. CDR1 and CDR2 from the germline V gene are SGHVS and FQNEAQ. V was clipped by 5 bases and J by 2 bases; unmatched bases: 3. The CDR3 nucleotides are TGTGCCAGCAGCCACAGGGGGCCACAAGAGACCCAGTACTTC. As protein: CASSHRGPQETQYF.

This clonotype was seen repeatedly, ten times or more. The V gene is TRBV15, the J gene TRBJ2-5, with D possibly TRBD1 on 5 matching bases. V was shortened by 1 base and J by 4 bases, with 13 bases between the two germline ends. The CDR3 sequence is 15 residues long. Looked up from germline, CDR1 is LNHNV and CDR2 is YYDKDF (reference sequence). In DNA form, the CDR3 reads TGTGCCACCAGCAGAGCAAGGGGCCAGGGAGAGACCCAGTACTTC. Translating it yields CATSRARGQGETQYF.

This clonotype was observed a handful of times. This chain uses TRBV12-3 or TRBV12-4 with TRBJ1-2; D is unclear. The CDR3 has 12 amino acids. Deletions cut 3 bases from V and 8 bases from J, with 10 bases between. CDR3 sequence: CASSLGPMGYTF. Written as DNA, the CDR3 is TGTGCCAGCAGTTTGGGTCCTATGGGCTACACCTTC.

This clonotype was found many times. V is TRBV25-1 and J is TRBJ1-5, with TRBD1 identical over 12 bases. CDR3 length: 16 residues. Germline values: CDR1 MGHDK, CDR2 SYGVNS. Losses at the gene ends were 6 bases for V and 7 bases for J; bases not matched to a gene: 10. CDR3 DNA sequence: TGTGCCAGCAGCTCCTCGGGACAGGGGGCAGGCCAGCCCCAGCATTTT. Translation gives CASSSSGQGAGQPQHF.

With respect to this clonotype: This may be a read error, as it is one base from a much larger clone. This chain joins TRBV18 and TRBJ2-7; 8 bases match TRBD1. CDR1 is KGHSH and CDR2 is LQKENI in the germline V gene. V shed 2 bases, J shed 3 bases, and the junction held 9 bases outside the gene matches. CDR3 length: 16 residues. CDR3: CASSPSTGAALYEQYF. For the CDR3, the DNA is TGTGCCAGCTCACCATCGACAGGGGCCGCCCTCTACGAGCAGTACTTC. The full variable domain, rest sourced from reference TRBV18 and TRBJ2-7, is NAGVMQNPRHLVRRRGQEARLRCSPMKGHSHVYWYRQLPEEGLKFMVYLQKENIIDESGMPKERFSAEFPKEGPSILRIQQVVRGDSAAYFCASSPSTGAALYEQYFGPGTRLTVT.

This clonotype was seen more than once but under ten times. The rearrangement links TRBV12-3 or TRBV12-4 to TRBJ1-1; D is uncertain. V was clipped by 6 bases and J by 0 bases, with 14 bases between them. The CDR3 covers 15 residues. This chain's CDR3 is CASRPPTYLNTEAFF. The CDR3 DNA sequence: TGTGCCAGCAGACCCCCTACGTATCTGAACACTGAAGCTTTCTTT.

This clonotype was seen many times. V gene TRBV4-1 combines with J gene TRBJ2-7, with D unresolved. Trimming shortened V by 5 bases and J by 3 bases, and 11 bases separated the two germline ends. This CDR3 has 13 residues. Germline CDR1 and CDR2: MGHRA and YSYEKL. The CDR3 DNA reads as TGCGCCAGCAGCACGGGCACAGACTACGAGCAGTACTTC. Translating gives CASSTGTDYEQYF.

This clonotype was observed a few times. The chain employs TRBV7-2 and TRBJ2-7; weak D call: TRBD2 (5 bases). Germline assignment: CDR1 SGHTA and CDR2 FQGNSA. This CDR3 comprises 14 residues. V lost 4 bases, J lost 2 bases, and 12 bases lay in between. For the CDR3, the DNA is TGTGCCAGCAGCTACGGGGAAACAACCTACGAGCAGTACTTC. This codes for CASSYGETTYEQYF.

Ten or more counts support this clonotype. The chain couples TRBV5-4 to TRBJ2-7; perhaps D is TRBD1 or TRBD2 (5 bases each). V was clipped by 7 bases and J by 2 bases, with 13 bases between them. The CDR3 runs 13 residues. Germline CDR1 and CDR2: SGHNT and YYREEE (reference sequence). In DNA, the CDR3 is TGTGCCAGCGGAGGAAGGGGAACCTACGAGCAGTACTTC. Its protein product is CASGGRGTYEQYF.

At least ten counts were recorded for this clonotype. The CDR3 sequence: CASSPGRQAQYF. In nucleotides, the CDR3 is TGTGCCAGCAGCCCGGGGCGTCAGGCCCAGTACTTC. The rearrangement joins TRBV7-2 to TRBJ2-5; possibly TRBD1 or TRBD2 for D (5 bases each). V lost 5 bases, J lost 9 bases, and 13 bases lay in between. CDR1 and CDR2 from the germline V gene are SGHTA and FQGNSA. The CDR3 has 12 amino acids.

This clonotype was found many times. The chain links TRBV10-1 to TRBJ2-2; no definite D call. Per the germline V gene, CDR1 is WNHNN and CDR2 is SYGVQD (reference sequence). V was cut by 5 bases and J by 7 bases, with 11 bases left in between. The CDR3 totals 13 residues. For the CDR3, the DNA is TGCGCCAGCAGTACTGACCGAAACGGGGAGCTGTTTTTT. Translated, it gives CASSTDRNGELFF.

The chain carries TRBV12-3 or TRBV12-4 and TRBJ1-5; no reliable D call. Trimming left V 5 bases short and J 2 bases short, with 16 bases between. The length of the CDR3 is 16 residues. The CDR3 coding sequence is TGTGCCAGCAGTCTATCCGTTTGGCGGGGCAATCAGCCCCAGCATTTT. Encoded protein: CASSLSVWRGNQPQHF.

The chain employs TRBV12-3 or TRBV12-4 and TRBJ2-5; tentatively, D is TRBD2 (5 bases). With 7 bases removed from V and 1 base from J, the gap between germline ends came to 13 bases. The CDR3 runs to 14 residues. Here the CDR3 DNA reads TGTGCCAGCACGGAAAGGGCGGGCCAAGAGACCCAGTACTTC. Encoded protein: CASTERAGQETQYF.

The chain links TRBV12-3 or TRBV12-4 to TRBJ1-2; D not certain. This CDR3 has 13 residues. V was cut by 1 base and J by 5 bases, with 8 bases left in between. DNA for the CDR3: TGTGCCAGCAGTTTAGGGTCAGTTTATGGCTACACCTTC. It translates to CASSLGSVYGYTF.

This clonotype showed up many times. One junction end does not reproduce the germline sequence, and a read error may be involved. This sequence joins TRBV27 and TRBJ2-2, with D perhaps given as TRBD1 or TRBD2 (6 bases each). The length of the CDR3 is 15 residues. Germline loops: CDR1 MNHEY, CDR2 SMNVEV (reference sequence). CDR3 DNA: TGTGCCAGCGGTTTCTTCTCGGGGGCGGGGGGGGAGCTGTTTTTT. Residues: CASGFFSGAGGELFF.

The sample holds many counts of this clonotype. The rearrangement uses TRBV7-2 and TRBJ1-2; TRBD1 aligns across 8 bases. V shed 5 bases and J 1 base; nucleotides not matched to a gene: 3. This CDR3 has 14 residues. The germline V gene has CDR1 SGHTA and CDR2 FQGNSA. The DNA of the CDR3 is TGTGCCAGCAGCGCAGGGGGCAATAACTATGGCTACACCTTC. This sequence encodes CASSAGGNNYGYTF.

The chain carries TRBV11-2 and TRBJ2-5, with D tentatively TRBD1 (6 bases). The germline gives CDR1 SGHAT, CDR2 FQNNGV. CDR3 length: 14 amino acids. Trimming shortened V by 3 bases and J by 5 bases, and 13 bases separated the two germline ends. CDR3 sequence reads: CASSLRGKAETQYF. In DNA, the CDR3 is TGTGCCAGCAGCTTGAGGGGGAAGGCGGAGACCCAGTACTTC.

This clonotype was seen many times. The V gene is TRBV14, the J gene TRBJ2-5; D is tentatively TRBD1 or TRBD2 (5 bases each). V shed 1 base and J shed 4 bases, with 7 bases lying between them. There are 13 residues in the CDR3. The germline V gene has CDR1 SGHDN and CDR2 FVKESK. CDR3 sequence: CASSQVRGETQYF. The DNA for the CDR3 is TGTGCCAGCAGCCAAGTGAGGGGAGAGACCCAGTACTTC.

This clonotype showed up many times. This CDR3 reads CASSLGEQNIQYF. The CDR3 DNA follows: TGTGCCAGCAGCTTAGGGGAACAAAACATTCAGTACTTC. V usage is TRBV11-3 and J usage is TRBJ2-4; D ambiguous. Germline-derived CDR1 and CDR2 are SGHNT and YENEEA. The CDR3 contains 13 residues. V gave up 1 base and J gave up 5 bases, with 6 bases separating them.

Ten or more counts support this clonotype. This chain links TRBV20-1 with TRBJ2-7; the D gene is possibly TRBD2 (5 bases). The ends were cut back, 6 bases at V and 2 bases at J, with 17 bases in the middle. The CDR3 contains 14 residues. The germline V gene has CDR1 DFQATT and CDR2 SNEGSKA (reference sequence). CDR3 DNA: TGCAGTGCGGAGATTGCGGGCGAAACCTACGAGCAGTACTTC. Translated: CSAEIAGETYEQYF.

V gene TRBV7-2 combines with J gene TRBJ2-7; D may be TRBD1 or TRBD2 (6 bases each). TRBJ2-5 explains the end of the DNA better; the J call may be wrong. The CDR3 is 14 residues long. Germline CDR1 SGHTA, CDR2 FQGNSA. In nucleotides, the CDR3 is TGTGCCAGCAGCTTAGACTCGGGGGCACTGACCCAGTACTTC. Translation: CASSLDSGALTQYF.

By frequency in the sample, this clonotype is medium-sized. The chain couples TRBV6-2 or TRBV6-3 to TRBJ1-2; weak D call: TRBD1 (6 bases). CDR1 and CDR2 from the germline V gene are MNHEY and SVGEGT. The CDR3 covers 14 residues. V lost 1 base, J lost 4 bases, and 10 bases lay in between. The CDR3 sequence is CASSYFGQSYGYTF. The CDR3 DNA reads TGTGCCAGCAGTTACTTCGGACAGTCCTATGGCTACACCTTC.